The clone carrying this TCR beta chain showed up many times. Its antigen is as yet unknown. Using RNA transcripts, the TCR beta CDR3 regions were amplified. RT-PCR in the first round used HTBI primers; a second-round multiplex PCR followed. TCRdb reanalysed the multiplex PCR reads using MiXCR and keeps one entry per CDR3 protein. The repertoire includes roughly 500,000 distinct CDR3 sequences, about 15% of them detected once, and more than 8.5% sits in the top ten. The sample originates from a study of Graves' ophthalmopathy and Graves' hyperthyroidism. Study in general: Upon initial diagnosis and before any treatment, peripheral blood was collected.

V was pared by 6 bases and J by 5 bases, with 3 bases of the junction left unmatched. The CDR3 has 12 residues. Germline values: CDR1 MNHNS, CDR2 SASEGT. Study-wide findings and caveats: Cross-validated, the 13-signature model showed 87.88%/81.08% sensitivity/specificity, and 80%/75% in the test set. Among expanded thyroid clonotypes above 0.001 frequency, most also occurred in blood.

Sequenced input: blood. The TCR originated in a woman in her thirties with Graves' ophthalmopathy. The chain is built from TRBV6-1 and TRBJ2-7, with 8 bases lining up with TRBD1. CDR3 residues: CASRSDRDEQYF. CDR3 sequence (DNA): TGTGCCAGCAGATCGGACAGGGACGAGCAGTACTTC.